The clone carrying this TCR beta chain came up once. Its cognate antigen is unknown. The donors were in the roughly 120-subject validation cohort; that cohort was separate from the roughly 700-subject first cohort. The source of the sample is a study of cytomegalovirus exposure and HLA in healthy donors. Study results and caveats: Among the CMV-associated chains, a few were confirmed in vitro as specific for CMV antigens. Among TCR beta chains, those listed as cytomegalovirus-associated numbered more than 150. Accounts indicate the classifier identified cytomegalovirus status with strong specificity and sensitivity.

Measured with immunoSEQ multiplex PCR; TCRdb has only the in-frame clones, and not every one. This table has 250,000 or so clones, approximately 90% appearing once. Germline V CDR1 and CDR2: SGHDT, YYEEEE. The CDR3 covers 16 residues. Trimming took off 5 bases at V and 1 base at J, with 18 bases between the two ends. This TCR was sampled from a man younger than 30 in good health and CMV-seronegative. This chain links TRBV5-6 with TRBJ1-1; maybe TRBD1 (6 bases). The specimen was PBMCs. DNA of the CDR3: TGTGCCAGCAGGTCGACAGCAGGGGATGGGAACACTGAAGCTTTCTTT. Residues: CASRSTAGDGNTEAFF.